Shown below are 22 T cell receptor beta chains from a single sample sequenced in a study of patients and donors after allogeneic stem cell transplantation. TCRdb reanalysed the RT-PCR reads using MiXCR and keeps one entry per CDR3 protein. The sample lists approximately 200,000 distinct CDR3 sequences; around 41% were seen once. Sequencing was performed on blood, either unsorted or a sorted T cell fraction (not recorded which). All receptors derive from a human donor who was either an allogeneic HSCT recipient or a stem cell or donor lymphocyte infusion donor (not recorded which). It is not recorded whose cells these are; they may come from a transplant donor.

This chain joins TRBV29-1 and TRBJ1-3; D not certain. V lost 3 bases to trimming and J lost 3 bases, with 3 bases between them. There are 11 residues in the CDR3. The germline V gene has CDR1 SQVTM and CDR2 ANQGSEA. CDR3 protein: CSVDGGNTIYF. In DNA form, the CDR3 reads TGCAGCGTTGACGGTGGAAACACCATATATTTT. Combining the CDR3 with reference TRBV29-1 and TRBJ1-3 gives the whole variable domain SAVISQKPSRDICQRGTSLTIQCQVDSQVTMMFWYRQQPGQSLTLIATANQGSEATYESGFVIDKFPISRPNLTFSTLTVSNMSPEDSSIYLCSVDGGNTIYFGEGSWLTVV.

CDR3: CASPGTPIEAFF. The CDR3 DNA reads TGTGCCAGCCCGGGGACCCCGATTGAAGCTTTCTTT. The chain joins TRBV25-1 to TRBJ1-1; maybe TRBD1 (5 bases). Trimming removed 8 bases from V and 7 bases from J, with 14 bases in between. CDR3 size: 12 residues. Germline loops: CDR1 MGHDK, CDR2 SYGVNS.

The rearrangement uses TRBV4-3 and TRBJ2-7; D remains unclear. CDR1 and CDR2 from the germline V gene are LGHNA and YSLEER. Trimming removed 0 bases at V and 3 bases at J, with 12 bases between. This CDR3 has 15 residues. Here the CDR3 reads CASSQETVPDYEQYF. CDR3 bases: TGCGCCAGCAGCCAAGAAACAGTGCCAGACTACGAGCAGTACTTC.

The CDR3 loop reads CASSYLEGTEAFF. DNA of the CDR3: TGTGCCAGCAGTTACCTGGAGGGCACTGAAGCTTTCTTT. This chain uses TRBV6-5 with TRBJ1-1; unclear D gene. The germline V gene has CDR1 MNHEY and CDR2 SVGAGI. V lost 2 bases and J lost 4, with 8 bases in between. This CDR3 has 13 amino acids.

The rearrangement joins TRBV7-9 to TRBJ2-1; 9 bases line up with TRBD2. The CDR3 runs 16 residues. Trimming removed 5 bases from V and 1 base from J; junction bases left unmatched: 6. Germline CDR1 and CDR2: SEHNR and FQNEAQ (reference sequence). The CDR3 loop is CASSPPTSGSYNEQFF. DNA of the CDR3: TGTGCCAGCAGCCCGCCGACTAGCGGATCCTACAATGAGCAGTTCTTC. Complete variable domain (other parts from reference TRBV7-9 and TRBJ2-1): DTGVSQNPRHKITKRGQNVTFRCDPISEHNRLYWYRQTLGQGPEFLTYFQNEAQLEKSRLLSDRFSAERPKGSFSTLEIQRTEQGDSAMYLCASSPPTSGSYNEQFFGPGTRLTVL.

The chain couples TRBV7-9 to TRBJ2-1; 9 bases align to TRBD1. This CDR3 has 15 residues. Trimming cost V 5 bases and J 2 bases; bases outside gene matches: 4. Germline lookup yields CDR1 SEHNR and CDR2 FQNEAQ (reference sequence). The CDR3 bases are TGTGCCAGCAGCCCCTGGACAGGGGCCTACAATGAGCAGTTCTTC. It yields the protein CASSPWTGAYNEQFF.

This clonotype was recorded a few times. The gene calls are TRBV6-5 and TRBJ2-3, with 8 bases identical to TRBD1. Germline V lookup: CDR1 MNHEY, CDR2 SVGAGI. V was clipped by 5 bases and J by 0 bases; unmatched bases: 7. The CDR3 is 16 amino acids. The CDR3 DNA is TGTGCCAGCAGTCTGGCACAGGGGGTTAGCACAGATACGCAGTATTTT. Translated, it gives CASSLAQGVSTDTQYF.

Only a few counts were recorded for this clonotype. The rearrangement links TRBV2 to TRBJ2-3; no clear D gene. V was cut by 6 bases and J by 3 bases, with 10 bases left in between. Germline lookup yields CDR1 SNHLY and CDR2 FYNNEI. The CDR3 loop spans 13 amino acids. This chain's CDR3 is CASSPSRTDTQYF. The CDR3 DNA reads as TGTGCCAGCAGCCCTTCTAGAACAGATACGCAGTATTTT.

The chain uses TRBV12-3 or TRBV12-4 and TRBJ2-3; 13 bases agree with TRBD2. The CDR3 runs to 16 residues. The ends lost 6 bases at V and 7 bases at J; junction bases unmatched: 10. In nucleotides, the CDR3 is TGTGCCAGCAGAGCAAGACTAGCGGGAGGAGTGCATACGCAGTATTTT. This codes for CASRARLAGGVHTQYF.

The chain carries TRBV5-1 and TRBJ2-1; no reliable D call. Per germline, CDR1 SGHRS and CDR2 YFSETQ. Trimming pared 4 bases from V and 3 bases from J, leaving 5 bases between. CDR3 length: 12 residues. The CDR3 spells CASSPRYNEQFF. In nucleotides, the CDR3 is TGCGCCAGCAGCCCCCGCTACAATGAGCAGTTCTTC.

This clonotype was counted only a few times. The chain is built from TRBV21-1 and TRBJ1-2. TRBV21-1 is noted as a pseudogene. The CDR3 sequence is 16 residues long. The CDR3, as DNA: TGTGCCGATACAGCCCTCAGACGCCGGGAGGAGAGAGGCTACACCTTC. Amino acid sequence: CADTALRRREERGYTF.

This chain links TRBV7-8 with TRBJ2-6; 9 bases are shared with TRBD1. CDR1 and CDR2 (germline): SGHVS, FQNEAQ. The CDR3 contains 18 residues. V lost 5 bases, J lost 0 bases, and 8 bases stayed unmatched. The CDR3: CASSEYRGRTSGANVLTF. CDR3 nucleotides: TGTGCCAGCAGCGAGTACAGGGGGCGCACCTCTGGGGCCAACGTCCTGACTTTC.

This clonotype has just a few counts. The V call is TRBV5-1, the J call TRBJ1-2; D is possibly TRBD1 (5 bases). The CDR3 covers 14 residues. V lost 0 bases to trimming and J lost 4 bases, with 10 bases between them. CDR1 and CDR2 (germline): SGHRS, YFSETQ. The CDR3, as DNA: TGCGCCAGCAGCTTGGCCAGGGAGTTCTATGGCTACACCTTC. It specifies CASSLAREFYGYTF.

This sequence joins TRBV25-1 and TRBJ2-3, with 12 bases that match TRBD1. Trimming took 8 bases from V and 1 from J; bases not matched to a gene: 10. Germline-derived CDR1 and CDR2 are MGHDK and SYGVNS. This CDR3 has 17 residues. CDR3 coding DNA: TGTGCCAGCGACTCCGGGACAGGGGGCGCGGGCACAGATACGCAGTATTTT. This translates into CASDSGTGGAGTDTQYF.

In its sample, this clonotype was seen a few times. The V call is TRBV28, the J call TRBJ1-2; no reliable D call. Germline CDR1 reads MDHEN; CDR2 reads SYDVKM. The length of the CDR3 is 13 residues. Deletions cut 10 bases from V and 4 bases from J, with 16 bases between. CDR3: CATYNGGPYGYTF. CDR3 sequence (DNA): TGTGCCACCTACAACGGAGGCCCCTATGGCTACACCTTC.

J is TRBJ2-2 and V is TRBV7-3; tentatively, D is TRBD1 or TRBD2 (5 bases each). V lost 5 bases and J lost 7, with 17 bases in between. Per germline, CDR1 SGHTA and CDR2 FQGTGA. The CDR3 runs 15 residues. The DNA for the CDR3 is TGTGCCAGCAGCCCAACCGGGGACCTCGGCGGGGAGCTGTTTTTT. Translated: CASSPTGDLGGELFF.

The CDR3 DNA is TGTGCCAGCAGCAGGGACAGGGCAAGCAATCAGCCCCAGCATTTT. Residues: CASSRDRASNQPQHF. The rearrangement links TRBV27 to TRBJ1-5, with TRBD1 identical over 9 bases. From germline, CDR1 is MNHEY and CDR2 SMNVEV (reference sequence). The CDR3 loop spans 15 amino acids. Germline trimming cut 6 bases from V and 1 base from J; bases unmatched to any gene: 4.

The chain carries TRBV5-6 and TRBJ2-7; weak D call: TRBD2 (5 bases). This CDR3 is 14 amino acids long. Between the trimmed V and J ends, which lost 2 bases and 4 bases, there was a span of 13 bases. From germline, CDR1 is SGHDT and CDR2 YYEEEE. The CDR3 DNA reads TGTGCCAGCAGCTTCCCTCTTAGGGAGTACGAGCAGTACTTC. It is translated as CASSFPLREYEQYF.

The CDR3 region has the DNA TGCAGCGTTGGTTGGACTTCCTCCTACAATGAGCAGTTCTTC. Protein sequence: CSVGWTSSYNEQFF. The J gene is TRBJ2-1, the V gene TRBV29-1; TRBD2 is a possible D gene (5 bases). This CDR3 region has 14 residues. Germline assignment: CDR1 SQVTM and CDR2 ANQGSEA. V gave up 4 bases and J gave up 0 bases, with 10 bases separating them.

The rearrangement links TRBV7-9 to TRBJ1-2; D unresolved. V was pared by 3 bases and J by 8 bases, with 13 bases between. Germline V gene lookup returns CDR1 SEHNR and CDR2 FQNEAQ (reference sequence). This CDR3 is 13 amino acids long. The DNA of the CDR3 is TGTGCCAGCAGCTTGGAGGAATATTGGGGCTACACCTTC. This gives the protein CASSLEEYWGYTF.

This sequence joins TRBV7-2 and TRBJ1-2; TRBD1 matches 8 bases. The germline V gene has CDR1 SGHTA and CDR2 FQGNSA. The CDR3 is 14 amino acids. V shed 4 bases and J 4 bases; nucleotides not matched to a gene: 5. The CDR3: CASSSTRGPYGYTF. CDR3 bases: TGTGCCAGCAGCTCGACCAGGGGGCCCTATGGCTACACCTTC.

The chain joins TRBV27 to TRBJ1-1; D remains unclear. There are 17 residues in the CDR3. The V end was cut by 4 bases, the J end by 3 bases, with 21 bases between. Germline V gives CDR1 MNHEY, CDR2 SMNVEV (reference sequence). The CDR3 sequence: CASSSRYDTAGDTEAFF. The DNA for the CDR3 is TGTGCCAGCAGTTCAAGGTACGACACGGCCGGTGACACTGAAGCTTTCTTT.